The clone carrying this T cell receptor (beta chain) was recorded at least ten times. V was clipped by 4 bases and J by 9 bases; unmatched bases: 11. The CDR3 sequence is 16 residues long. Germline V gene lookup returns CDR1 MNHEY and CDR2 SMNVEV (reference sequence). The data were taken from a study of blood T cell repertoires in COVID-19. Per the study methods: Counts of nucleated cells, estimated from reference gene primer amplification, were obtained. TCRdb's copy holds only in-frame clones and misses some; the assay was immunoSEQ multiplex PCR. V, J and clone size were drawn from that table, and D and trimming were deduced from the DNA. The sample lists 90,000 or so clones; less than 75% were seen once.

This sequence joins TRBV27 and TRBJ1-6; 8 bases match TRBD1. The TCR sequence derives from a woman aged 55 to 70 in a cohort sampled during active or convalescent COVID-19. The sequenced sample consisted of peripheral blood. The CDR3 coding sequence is TGTGCCAGCAGTTCCCTACGACAGGGGATCGGTTCACCCCTCCACTTT. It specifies CASSSLRQGIGSPLHF.